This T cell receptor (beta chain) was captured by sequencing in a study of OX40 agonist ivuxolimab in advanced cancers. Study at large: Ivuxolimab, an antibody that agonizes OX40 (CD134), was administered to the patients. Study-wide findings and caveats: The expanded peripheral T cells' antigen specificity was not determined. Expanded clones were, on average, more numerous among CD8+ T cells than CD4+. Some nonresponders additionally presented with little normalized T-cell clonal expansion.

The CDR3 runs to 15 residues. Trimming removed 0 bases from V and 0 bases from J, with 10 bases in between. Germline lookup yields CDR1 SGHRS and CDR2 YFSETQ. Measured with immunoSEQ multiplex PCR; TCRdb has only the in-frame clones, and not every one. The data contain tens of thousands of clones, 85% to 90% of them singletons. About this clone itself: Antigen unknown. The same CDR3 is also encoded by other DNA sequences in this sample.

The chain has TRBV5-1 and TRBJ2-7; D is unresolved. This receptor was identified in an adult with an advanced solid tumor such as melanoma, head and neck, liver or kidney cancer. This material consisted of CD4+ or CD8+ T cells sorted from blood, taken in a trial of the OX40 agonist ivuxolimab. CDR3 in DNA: TGCGCCAGCAGCTTGGACCCACCGAGCTCCTACGAGCAGTACTTC. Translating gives CASSLDPPSSYEQYF.